One and the same sample provided the 11 T cell receptor beta chains below, sequenced in a study of blood T cell repertoires in COVID-19. Generated by immunoSEQ multiplex PCR, the TCRdb table keeps only in-frame clones and is missing some. This sample yields some 140,000 clones, of which almost 85% are seen a single time; approximately 5% belongs to the top ten. Sequenced sample: PBMCs or T cells enriched from blood (not recorded which). These TCRs come from a middle-aged man with acute COVID-19.

The rearrangement uses TRBV7-9 and TRBJ2-7; maybe TRBD1 (6 bases). From germline, CDR1 is SEHNR and CDR2 FQNEAQ (reference sequence). This CDR3 contains 12 residues. The V end lost 5 bases, the J end lost 6 bases, and 11 bases lay between the germline ends. The CDR3 DNA follows: TGTGCCAGCAGCCATGGACAGAGCGAGCAGTACTTC. This translates into CASSHGQSEQYF.

The chain combines TRBV5-8 with TRBJ1-5; D is ambiguous. With 0 bases removed from V and 3 bases from J, the gap between germline ends came to 19 bases. This CDR3 spans 18 amino acids. CDR1 is SGHTS and CDR2 is YDEGEE in the germline V gene. The CDR3 nucleotides are TGTGCCAGCAGCTTGGGAAGGTTCGCCGCCGGACTCAATCAGCCCCAGCATTTT. Amino acid sequence: CASSLGRFAAGLNQPQHF.

This sequence joins TRBV3-1 (or the pseudogene TRBV3-2) and TRBJ2-2, with D possibly matching TRBD2 (6 bases). Trimming removed 1 base at V and 7 bases at J, with 10 bases between. This CDR3 is 14 amino acids long. Germline V gene lookup returns CDR1 LGHDT and CDR2 YNNKEL (reference sequence). The CDR3 DNA sequence: TGTGCCAGCAGCCAAGGGGGGGTAGGCGGGGAGCTGTTTTTT. Translation: CASSQGGVGGELFF.

The chain links TRBV5-1 to TRBJ2-2; D is ambiguous. The V end was cut by 4 bases, the J end by 1 base, with 11 bases between. The length of the CDR3 is 15 residues. Per the germline V gene, CDR1 is SGHRS and CDR2 is YFSETQ. The DNA for the CDR3 is TGCGCCAGCAGCCAACTACAAGAGAACACCGGGGAGCTGTTTTTT. Translated: CASSQLQENTGELFF.

The gene calls are TRBV5-4 and TRBJ2-7; 7 positions match TRBD1. The CDR3 runs 16 residues. Germline assignment: CDR1 SGHNT and CDR2 YYREEE (reference sequence). V shed 2 bases, J shed 1 base, and the junction held 9 bases outside the gene matches. Here the CDR3 reads CASSFGDRELSYEQYF. The CDR3 coding sequence is TGTGCCAGCAGCTTCGGCGACAGGGAGTTATCCTACGAGCAGTACTTC.

The rearrangement links TRBV9 to TRBJ2-5, with 7 bases lining up with TRBD1. The CDR3 has 14 residues. The trim removed 3 bases at V and 2 bases at J, leaving 4 bases unmatched. CDR1 is SGDLS and CDR2 is YYNGEE in the germline V gene. Here the CDR3 DNA reads TGTGCCAGCAGCGGAGGGGGCCTACAAGAGACCCAGTACTTC. Translating it yields CASSGGGLQETQYF.

This clone appeared once. This rearrangement joins TRBV6-4 to TRBJ1-1; possible D gene TRBD1, 6 bases. V shed 2 bases and J shed 4 bases, with 14 bases lying between them. The CDR3 runs 15 residues. Germline lookup yields CDR1 MRHNA and CDR2 SNTAGT. The CDR3 nucleotides are TGTGCCAGCAGTGACCTCCGGGGGGCAGGCACTGAAGCTTTCTTT. Translated: CASSDLRGAGTEAFF.

The gene calls are TRBV7-9 and TRBJ2-5; 9 bases are shared with TRBD2. Germline V gene sequence: CDR1 SEHNR, CDR2 FQNEAQ (reference sequence). V dropped 0 bases and J dropped 4; count of bases not matched to a gene: 6. The CDR3 totals 16 residues. The CDR3 region has the DNA TGTGCCAGCAGCTTAGCGCAACTAGCGGGCGGAGAGACCCAGTACTTC. Protein product: CASSLAQLAGGETQYF.

The chain employs TRBV19 and TRBJ2-7; a possible D gene is TRBD2 (6 bases). CDR3 length equals 14 residues. Deletions cut 5 bases from V and 3 bases from J, with 14 bases between. Germline V gene sequence: CDR1 LNHDA, CDR2 SQIVND (reference sequence). CDR3 protein: CASSESSASYEQYF. The CDR3 coding sequence is TGTGCCAGTAGTGAATCTAGCGCCAGCTACGAGCAGTACTTC.

The chain is built from TRBV6-5 and TRBJ1-1; D possibly corresponds to TRBD1 (5 bases). Trimming removed 4 bases from V and 6 bases from J, with 9 bases in between. The CDR3 totals 12 residues. Germline V gene sequence: CDR1 MNHEY, CDR2 SVGAGI. CDR3 protein: CASSSRVSEAFF. The CDR3, as DNA: TGTGCCAGCAGTTCCAGGGTGTCTGAAGCTTTCTTT.

This clone was detected only a few times. This chain uses TRBV7-2 with TRBJ1-4, with 8 nucleotides matching TRBD1. CDR3 length equals 14 residues. The germline V gene has CDR1 SGHTA and CDR2 FQGNSA. V gave up 0 bases and J gave up 7 bases; unmatched junction bases: 1. The CDR3 nucleotides read TGTGCCAGCAGCTTAGCAGGGACAGGTGAAAAACTGTTTTTT. Protein sequence: CASSLAGTGEKLFF.